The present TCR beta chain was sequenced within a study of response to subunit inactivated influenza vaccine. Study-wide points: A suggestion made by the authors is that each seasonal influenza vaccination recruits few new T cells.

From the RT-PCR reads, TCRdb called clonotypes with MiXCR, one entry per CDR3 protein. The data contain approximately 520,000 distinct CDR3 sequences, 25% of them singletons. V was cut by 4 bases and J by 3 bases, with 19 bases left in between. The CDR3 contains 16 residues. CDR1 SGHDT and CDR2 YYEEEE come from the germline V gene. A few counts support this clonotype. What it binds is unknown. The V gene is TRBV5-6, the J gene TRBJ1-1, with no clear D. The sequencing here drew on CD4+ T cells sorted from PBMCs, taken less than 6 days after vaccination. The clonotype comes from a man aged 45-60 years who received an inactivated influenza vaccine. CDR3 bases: TGTGCCAGCAGCGCCCCCCCGTTCCGGGCCCACACTGAAGCTTTCTTT. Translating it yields CASSAPPFRAHTEAFF.